This T cell receptor (beta chain) was recorded in a study of OX40 agonist ivuxolimab in advanced cancers. Looking at the study overall: Patients receiving dose escalation had hepatocellular carcinoma, melanoma, renal cell or head and neck cancer. It was permissible to have had prior anti-PD-1, anti-PD-L1 or anti-CTLA-4 therapy, and 40% had some.

Researchers took blood at baseline, on cycle 4 day 1, and on cycle 7 day 1. As for this clone: Its antigen is undetermined.

The V segment lost 6 bases and the J segment 7 bases; nucleotides outside the gene matches: 3. The CDR3 covers 12 residues. Germline loops: CDR1 SQVTM, CDR2 ANQGSEA. Study results and limitations: Partial responders at 0.1-3.0 mg/kg showed near-lowest clonal expansion.

Libraries were prepared by immunoSEQ multiplex PCR; TCRdb keeps only in-frame clonotypes and omits some of them. Of some 35,000 clones in the sample, around 79% were seen once. Here the sequenced sample was CD4+ or CD8+ T cells sorted from blood, taken in a trial of the OX40 agonist ivuxolimab. This clonotype originated in an adult with an advanced solid tumor such as melanoma, head and neck, liver or kidney cancer. The chain couples TRBV29-1 to TRBJ1-2; 12 nucleotides line up with TRBD1. The CDR3 nucleotides are TGCAGCGTCTGGGACAGGGGGCCTGGCTACACCTTC. Amino acids: CSVWDRGPGYTF.